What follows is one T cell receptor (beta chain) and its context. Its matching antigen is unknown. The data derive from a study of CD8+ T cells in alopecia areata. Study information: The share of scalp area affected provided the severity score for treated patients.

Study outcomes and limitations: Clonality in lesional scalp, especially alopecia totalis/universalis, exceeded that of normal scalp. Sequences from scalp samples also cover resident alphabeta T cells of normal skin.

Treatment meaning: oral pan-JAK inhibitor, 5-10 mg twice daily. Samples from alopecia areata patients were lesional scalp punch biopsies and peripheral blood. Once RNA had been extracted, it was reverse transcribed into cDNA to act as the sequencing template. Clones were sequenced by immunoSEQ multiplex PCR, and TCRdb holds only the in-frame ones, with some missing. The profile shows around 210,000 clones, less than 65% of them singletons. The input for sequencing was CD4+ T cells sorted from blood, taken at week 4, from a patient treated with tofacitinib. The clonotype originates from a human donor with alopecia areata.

The CDR3 DNA reads TGTGCCAGCAGCCGACAGGTCCAAGAGACCCAGTACTTC. It encodes CASSRQVQETQYF. The chain uses TRBV7-3 and TRBJ2-5; possible D gene TRBD1, 6 bases. Germline V gene data show CDR1 as SGHTA and CDR2 as FQGTGA. This CDR3 spans 13 amino acids. Trimming removed 5 bases from V and 1 base from J, with 8 bases in between. Supplemented by reference TRBV7-3 and TRBJ2-5, the full variable domain reads GAGVSQTPSNKVTEKGKYVELRCDPISGHTALYWYRQSLGQGPEFLIYFQGTGAADDSGLPNDRFFAVRPEGSVSTLKIQRTERGDSAVYLCASSRQVQETQYFGPGTRLLVL.